This T cell receptor (beta chain) was found in a study of technical replicates of blood from several donors. Germline V gene data show CDR1 as MNHEY and CDR2 as SVGAGI. The CDR3 length is 15 residues. V was pared by 5 bases and J by 4 bases, with 4 bases of the junction left unmatched. Method: immunoSEQ multiplex PCR; TCRdb's copy keeps in-frame clones and lacks some. The table records 84,000 or so clones, about 92% of them present only once. The chain employs TRBV6-5 and TRBJ2-1; 11 bases are a match to TRBD2. The specimen was T cells isolated from PBMCs. This TCR derives from a human donor in good health. The CDR3: CASSPGLADYNEQFF. DNA for the CDR3: TGTGCCAGCAGTCCGGGACTAGCGGATTACAATGAGCAGTTCTTC.